These 15 T cell receptor beta chains were sequenced from one sample in a study of cytomegalovirus exposure and HLA in healthy donors. The assay was immunoSEQ multiplex PCR, and TCRdb's table has in-frame clones only and misses some. This repertoire shows roughly 120,000 clones, less than 90% found once; its top ten account for about 4.1%. The sequenced sample consisted of PBMCs. The receptors were sampled from a man between 18 and 29 years old in good health and CMV-seropositive.

The chain employs TRBV13 and TRBJ2-5; D may be TRBD2 (6 bases). Trimming took 5 bases from V and 5 from J, leaving 15 bases between them. Germline values: CDR1 PRHDT, CDR2 FYEKMQ (reference sequence). There are 14 residues in the CDR3. DNA of the CDR3: TGTGCCAGCAGCGCCACGTCGGGGGTGGAGACCCAGTACTTC. It encodes CASSATSGVETQYF.

The rearrangement uses TRBV4-3 and TRBJ1-1, with 8 bases fitting TRBD1. CDR3 length: 15 residues. The V segment lost 4 bases and the J segment 6 bases; nucleotides outside the gene matches: 10. Germline V gene lookup returns CDR1 LGHNA and CDR2 YSLEER. Here the CDR3 DNA reads TGCGCCAGCAGCCCCAACCCAGGGGGCCAGGCTGAAGCTTTCTTT. This encodes CASSPNPGGQAEAFF.

This chain connects TRBV13 to TRBJ2-2; D gene uncertain. Trimming took 5 bases from V and 0 from J, leaving 13 bases between them. The germline gives CDR1 PRHDT, CDR2 FYEKMQ (reference sequence). The CDR3 length is 16 residues. The CDR3 DNA reads as TGTGCCAGCAGCCCCTTGGCAACAACGAACACCGGGGAGCTGTTTTTT. Protein sequence: CASSPLATTNTGELFF.

The chain couples TRBV28 to TRBJ1-5, with 8 nucleotides matching TRBD1. V lost 4 bases, J lost 5 bases, and 7 bases stayed unmatched. CDR1 is MDHEN, CDR2 SYDVKM, per germline. CDR3 length: 15 residues. The DNA for the CDR3 is TGTGCCAGCAGTTCCGGGACAGGACCCGATCAGCCCCAGCATTTT. Residues: CASSSGTGPDQPQHF.

The DNA for the CDR3 is TGTGCCAGCAGCCCGGCAGGGGGGCGAGAGACCCAGTACTTC. This codes for CASSPAGGRETQYF. V and J are TRBV7-9 and TRBJ2-5; tentatively, D is TRBD1 (7 bases). V shed 5 bases and J shed 4 bases, with 14 bases lying between them. This CDR3 has 14 amino acids. CDR1 SEHNR and CDR2 FQNEAQ come from the germline V gene (reference sequence).

The genes are TRBV5-6 and TRBJ1-2, with D hard to call. The CDR3 covers 13 residues. Germline CDR1 and CDR2: SGHDT and YYEEEE. V lost 0 bases, J lost 4 bases, and 7 bases lay in between. CDR3 residues: CASSLGTSYGYTF. The CDR3 DNA follows: TGTGCCAGCAGCTTGGGCACAAGCTATGGCTACACCTTC. The full variable domain, completed using reference TRBV5-6 and TRBJ1-2, is DAGVTQSPTHLIKTRGQQVTLRCSPKSGHDTVSWYQQALGQGPQFIFQYYEEEERQRGNFPDRFSGHQFPNYSSELNVNALLLGDSALYLCASSLGTSYGYTFGSGTRLTVV.

The gene calls are TRBV7-6 and TRBJ2-3; 16 bases map to TRBD2. Losses at the gene ends were 0 bases for V and 5 bases for J; bases not matched to a gene: 5. The CDR3 runs to 18 residues. Per germline, CDR1 SGHVS and CDR2 FNYEAQ. CDR3 bases: TGTGCCAGCAGCTTAGCCGGGACTAGCGGGGGGGCCGAAGATACGCAGTATTTT. This sequence encodes CASSLAGTSGGAEDTQYF.

V is TRBV6-1 and J is TRBJ1-2; TRBD1 might be the D (6 bases). Deletions cut 8 bases from V and 6 bases from J, with 19 bases between. The CDR3 length is 14 residues. Germline V gene data show CDR1 as MNHNS and CDR2 as SASEGT. Here the CDR3 reads CASLLGWGGDGYTF. In nucleotides, the CDR3 is TGTGCCAGCCTGCTAGGTTGGGGGGGCGATGGCTACACCTTC.

This rearrangement joins TRBV28 to TRBJ2-7; 10 bases align to TRBD1. Looked up from germline, CDR1 is MDHEN and CDR2 is SYDVKM. The CDR3 loop spans 17 amino acids. The trim removed 3 bases at V and 3 bases at J, leaving 11 bases unmatched. The CDR3 region has the DNA TGTGCCAGCAGTTTGGTCCGACAGGGGGCGAGGGGCTACGAGCAGTACTTC. It is translated as CASSLVRQGARGYEQYF.

The rearrangement links TRBV2 to TRBJ1-1; 8 positions agree with TRBD1. The V gene's germline CDR1 is SNHLY and CDR2 FYNNEI. The CDR3 runs to 15 residues. J lost 1 base, V lost 6 bases, and 7 bases had no gene match. The CDR3 DNA follows: TGTGCCAGCAGCGCCCGGACAGGGAGGAACACTGAAGCTTTCTTT. The encoded protein is CASSARTGRNTEAFF.

The CDR3 reads CASRPGETYNEQFF. The CDR3 DNA follows: TGCGCCAGCAGACCCGGGGAGACCTACAATGAGCAGTTCTTC. This rearrangement joins TRBV10-2 to TRBJ2-1, with TRBD2 as a possible D gene (5 bases). The CDR3 length is 14 residues. Trimming cost V 6 bases and J 2 bases, with 11 bases left between them. Germline CDR1 is WSHSY and CDR2 is SAAADI.

The V call is TRBV5-4, the J call TRBJ2-3; no clear D. The CDR3 is 14 residues long. Trimming cost V 2 bases and J 2 bases, with 9 bases left between them. Per germline, CDR1 SGHNT and CDR2 YYREEE (reference sequence). The CDR3 reads CASSFTLSTDTQYF. As DNA, the CDR3 is TGTGCCAGCAGCTTTACTTTATCCACAGATACGCAGTATTTT.

V gene TRBV30 combines with J gene TRBJ1-1, with no clear D. The CDR3 runs 13 residues. Germline V lookup: CDR1 GTSNPN, CDR2 SVGIG (reference sequence). The ends were cut back, 6 bases at V and 0 bases at J, with 11 bases in the middle. CDR3 amino acids: CACQADMNTEAFF. CDR3 nucleotide sequence: TGTGCCTGCCAAGCCGACATGAACACTGAAGCTTTCTTT.

This clone was seen a few times. The chain carries TRBV27 and TRBJ1-5, with D uncertain. This CDR3 is 15 amino acids long. Looked up from germline, CDR1 is MNHEY and CDR2 is SMNVEV (reference sequence). The V end was cut by 6 bases, the J end by 2 bases, with 14 bases between. The CDR3 coding sequence is TGTGCCAGCAGAAAGCAGACTCCGGGCAATCAGCCCCAGCATTTT. This sequence encodes CASRKQTPGNQPQHF.

This rearrangement joins TRBV5-1 to TRBJ1-4, with 7 bases identical to TRBD1. The CDR3 totals 14 residues. The germline V gene has CDR1 SGHRS and CDR2 YFSETQ. Trimming removed 5 bases from V and 6 bases from J; junction bases left unmatched: 7. CDR3 nucleotide sequence: TGCGCCAGCAGGCCTGGACAGGCCGATGAAAAACTGTTTTTT. Protein sequence: CASRPGQADEKLFF.